The sequence of this T cell receptor (beta chain) was determined in a study of CD8+ T cells in alopecia areata. Study results and limitations: Sequenced scalp T cells also include alphabeta T cells resident in normal skin.

As concerns this clone: No antigen is known for it.

Stated treatment: oral pan-JAK inhibitor, 5-10 mg twice daily. Germline loops: CDR1 PRHDT, CDR2 FYEKMQ (reference sequence). This CDR3 has 15 amino acids. Deletions cut 1 base from V and 9 bases from J, with 16 bases between. Investigators isolated RNA and reverse transcribed it into cDNA to act as the sequencing template. Some clones are missing from TCRdb's copy, which holds only in-frame ones; the method was immunoSEQ multiplex PCR. Of more than 90,000 clones detected, about 61% appear once; the ten largest clones hold roughly 15%. The source was CD8+ T cells sorted from blood, collected at approximately week 60, from a patient treated with tofacitinib. The source of this sequence is a human donor with alopecia areata. The chain combines TRBV13 with TRBJ2-4; D perhaps matches TRBD1 (6 bases). The CDR3 loop reads CASSLEGRGMGIQYF. The CDR3 DNA reads as TGTGCCAGCAGCTTAGAAGGCAGGGGAATGGGCATTCAGTACTTC.